This T cell receptor (beta chain) was sequenced in a study of cytotoxic CD8 clonotypes in ibrutinib-treated CLL. Measured with immunoSEQ multiplex PCR; TCRdb has only the in-frame clones, and not every one. Of over 120,000 clones in the sample, more than 75% are singletons; the top ten hold 7.5% to 9%. Cryopreserved PBMCs yielded about 2.1 micrograms of genomic DNA for TCR beta libraries. The input for sequencing was PBMCs, taken after 36 months of ibrutinib treatment. The clonotype originates from a human donor with chronic lymphocytic leukemia.

The CDR3 region is CASSLRGPYEQYF. The CDR3 region has the DNA TGTGCCAGCTCACTTCGGGGTCCCTACGAGCAGTACTTC. The V call is TRBV18, the J call TRBJ2-7, with D tentatively TRBD2 (5 bases). CDR3 length equals 13 residues. The V gene lost 4 bases and the J gene lost 2 bases, with 9 bases spanning the gap. Looked up from germline, CDR1 is KGHSH and CDR2 is LQKENI.